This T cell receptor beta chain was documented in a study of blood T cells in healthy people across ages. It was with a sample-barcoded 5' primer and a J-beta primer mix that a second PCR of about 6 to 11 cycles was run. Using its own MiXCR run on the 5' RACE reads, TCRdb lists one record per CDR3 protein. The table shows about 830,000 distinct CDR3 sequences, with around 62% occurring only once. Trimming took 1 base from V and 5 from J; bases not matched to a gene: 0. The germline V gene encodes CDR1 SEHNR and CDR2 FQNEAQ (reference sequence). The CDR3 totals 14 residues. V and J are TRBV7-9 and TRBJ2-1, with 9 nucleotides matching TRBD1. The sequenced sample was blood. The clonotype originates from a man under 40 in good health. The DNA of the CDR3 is TGTGCCAGCAGCTTAGGGACAGGGGACAATGAGCAGTTCTTC. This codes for CASSLGTGDNEQFF.